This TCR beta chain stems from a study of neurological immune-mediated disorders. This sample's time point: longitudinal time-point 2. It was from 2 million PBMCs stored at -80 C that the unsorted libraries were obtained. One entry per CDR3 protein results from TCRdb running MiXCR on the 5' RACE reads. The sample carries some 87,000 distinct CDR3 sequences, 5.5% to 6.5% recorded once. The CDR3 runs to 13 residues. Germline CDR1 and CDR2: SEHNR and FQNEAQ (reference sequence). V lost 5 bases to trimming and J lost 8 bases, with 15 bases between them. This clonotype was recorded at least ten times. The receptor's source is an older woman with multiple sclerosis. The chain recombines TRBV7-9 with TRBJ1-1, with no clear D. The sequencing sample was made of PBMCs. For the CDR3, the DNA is TGTGCCAGCAGCCAATTTAGGACCTCGGAAGCTTTCTTT. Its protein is CASSQFRTSEAFF.